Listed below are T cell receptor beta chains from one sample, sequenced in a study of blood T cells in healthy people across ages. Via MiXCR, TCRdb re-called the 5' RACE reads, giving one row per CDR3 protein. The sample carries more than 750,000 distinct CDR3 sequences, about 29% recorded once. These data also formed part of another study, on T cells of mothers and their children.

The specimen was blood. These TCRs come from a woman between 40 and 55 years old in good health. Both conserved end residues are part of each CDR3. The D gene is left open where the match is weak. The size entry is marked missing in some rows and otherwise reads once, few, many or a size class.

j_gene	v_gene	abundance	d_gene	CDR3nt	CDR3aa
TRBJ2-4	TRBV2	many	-	TGTGCCAGCAGTGCGGTTACAGGGAACATTCAGTACTTC	CASSAVTGNIQYF
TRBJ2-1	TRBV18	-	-	TGTGCCAGCTCACCAGGGGGGAACGCCTACAATGAGCAGTTCTTC	CASSPGGNAYNEQFF
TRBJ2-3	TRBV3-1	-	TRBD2	TGTGCCAGCAGCCCGACTAGCGGGGGGTGGGATACGCAGTATTTT	CASSPTSGGWDTQYF
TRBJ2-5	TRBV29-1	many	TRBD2	TGCAGCGTTCAGAGGGTAGCGGGGACCTACCAAGAGACCCAGTACTTC	CSVQRVAGTYQETQYF
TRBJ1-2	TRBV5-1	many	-	TGCGCCAGCAGCTTGGAAGTGAATAACTATGGCTACACCTTC	CASSLEVNNYGYTF
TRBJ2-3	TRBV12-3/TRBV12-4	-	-	TGTGCCAGTAGGGGGACGGGGATCACAGATGCGCAGTATTTT	CASRGTGITDAQYF
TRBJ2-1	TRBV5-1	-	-	TGCGCCAGCAGCTTGGGATGGCCGTTGGAGGGTCGCGGAAATGAGCAGTTCTTC	CASSLGWPLEGRGNEQFF
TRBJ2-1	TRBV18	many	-	TGTGCCAGCTCACCTCCCCTCTTTGGTGAGCAGTTCTTC	CASSPPLFGEQFF
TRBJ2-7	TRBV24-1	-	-	TGTGCCACCCAGCGGACCAACTCCTACGAGCAGTACTTC	CATQRTNSYEQYF
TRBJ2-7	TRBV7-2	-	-	TGTGTCAGCAGCAAACCTAGGACGGGGAGAGAATACGAGCAGTACTTC	CVSSKPRTGREYEQYF
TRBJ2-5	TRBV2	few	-	TGTGCCAGCAGTATTGAAGGGACTGGTGGGGAGACCCAGTACTTC	CASSIEGTGGETQYF
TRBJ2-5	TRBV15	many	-	TGTGCCACCAGCAGAGATTTGGCGGTAGACAGGGCGCGGGAGCAGTACTTC	CATSRDLAVDRAREQYF
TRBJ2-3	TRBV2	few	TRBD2	TGTGCCAGCAGGTCTCTGGTAGCGGGGGGAATAGATACGCAGTATTTT	CASRSLVAGGIDTQYF
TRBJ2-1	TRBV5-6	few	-	TGTGCCAGCAGCCGGAGGTATGTAGATGAGCAGTTCTTC	CASSRRYVDEQFF
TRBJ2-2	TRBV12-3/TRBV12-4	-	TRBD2	TGTGCCAGCAGTCGCGGGGGGCAGGTCACCGGGGAGCTGTTTTTT	CASSRGGQVTGELFF
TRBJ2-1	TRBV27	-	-	TGTGCCAGCAGCAGAGCCCTCGGGGCGCGTGAGACCCAGTTCTTC	CASSRALGARETQFF
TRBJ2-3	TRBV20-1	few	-	TGCAGTGCTACCTCACACCTAGCGAATACGCAGTATTTT	CSATSHLANTQYF
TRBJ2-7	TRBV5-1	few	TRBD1	TGCGCCAGCAGCCTGACAGGGGAAGGGCCCTACGGGCAGTACTTC	CASSLTGEGPYGQYF
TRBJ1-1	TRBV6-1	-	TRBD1	TGTGCCAGCAGGAGGGACAGGACAAACACTGAAGCTTTCTTT	CASRRDRTNTEAFF
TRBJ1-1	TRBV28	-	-	TGTGCCAGCAGGTTAATCGGGGACACTGAAGCTTTCTTT	CASRLIGDTEAFF
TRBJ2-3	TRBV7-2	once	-	TGTGCCAGCAGACCAGGGAGGAGCACAGATACGCAGTATTTT	CASRPGRSTDTQYF
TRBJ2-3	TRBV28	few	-	TGTGCCGCCGGACTTCCCCTTGGTACAGATACGCAGTATTTT	CAAGLPLGTDTQYF
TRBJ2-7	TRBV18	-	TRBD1	TGTGCCAGCTCACCACAGGGAATTCGGGACAGGGACGAGCAGTACTTC	CASSPQGIRDRDEQYF
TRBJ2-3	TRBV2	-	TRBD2	TGTGCCAGCAGTGAGCCTAGCGGGGGGGCTAGCACAGATACGCAGTATTTT	CASSEPSGGASTDTQYF
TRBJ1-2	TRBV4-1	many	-	TGCGCCAGCAGCCAAGAGGCAGGGGTCGCTAACTATGGCTACACCTTC	CASSQEAGVANYGYTF
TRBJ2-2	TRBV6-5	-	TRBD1	TGTGCCAGCAGGCTCGGGACAGGGTTGTCCGGGGAGCTGTTTTTT	CASRLGTGLSGELFF
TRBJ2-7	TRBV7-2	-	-	TGTGCCAGCAGCCCGGAGGAGACGTCCTACGAGCAGTACTTC	CASSPEETSYEQYF
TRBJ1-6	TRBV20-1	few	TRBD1	TGCAGTGCTTGGGAATATACAGGGGGCAATTCACCCCTCCACTTT	CSAWEYTGGNSPLHF
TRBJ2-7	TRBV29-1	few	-	TGCAGCGTTCTACGATCAGCCTCCTACGAGCAGTACTTC	CSVLRSASYEQYF
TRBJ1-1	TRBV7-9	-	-	TGTGCCAGCAGCTTTGTGGGGCGTAACACTGAAGCTTTCTTT	CASSFVGRNTEAFF
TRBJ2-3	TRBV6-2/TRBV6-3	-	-	TGTGCCAGCAGTTTACAGGGGAGGAATACGCAGTATTTT	CASSLQGRNTQYF
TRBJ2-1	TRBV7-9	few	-	TGTGCCAGCAGCTCTTCCACACCTGGGAATGAGCAGTTCTTC	CASSSSTPGNEQFF
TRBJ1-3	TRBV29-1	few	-	TGCAGCGTTACGCTCCTTGGAAACACCATATATTTT	CSVTLLGNTIYF
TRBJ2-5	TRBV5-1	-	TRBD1	TGCGCCAGCAGCGCCCGACAGGGACGGGAGACCCAGTACTTC	CASSARQGRETQYF
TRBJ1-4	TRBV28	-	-	TGTGCCAGCAGCAATAACAGGTTAAAACTGTTTTTT	CASSNNRLKLFF
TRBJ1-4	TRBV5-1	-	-	TGCGCCAGCAGCTTGTATCTTTCTGAAAAACTGTTTTTT	CASSLYLSEKLFF
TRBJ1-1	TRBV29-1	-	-	TGCAGCGTTAGGGGTAGGGAGGGCTGGAACACTGAAGCTTTCTTT	CSVRGREGWNTEAFF
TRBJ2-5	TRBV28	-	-	TGTGCCAGTCTGTTGGGGGGAGGGGGCTCCTACGGGCAGTACTTC	CASLLGGGGSYGQYF
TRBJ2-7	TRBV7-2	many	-	TGTGCCAGCAGCTTCGGACCGCTAGCAGGTAGAGCCGAGCAGTACTTC	CASSFGPLAGRAEQYF
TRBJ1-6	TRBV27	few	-	TGTGCCAGCAGTTTGGTAGGGGGTGGGAATTCACCCCTCCACTTT	CASSLVGGGNSPLHF
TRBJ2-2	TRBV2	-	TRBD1	TGTGCCAGCAGGGGACAGGGAACCAACACCGGGGAGCTGTTTTTT	CASRGQGTNTGELFF
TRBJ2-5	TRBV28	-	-	TGTGCCAGCAGTTTAGGAGGGGGCCGGGGAGAGACCCAGTACTTC	CASSLGGGRGETQYF
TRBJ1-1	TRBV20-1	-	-	TGCAGTGCTACCGGGGGGTATTGGGACACTGAAGCTTTCTTT	CSATGGYWDTEAFF
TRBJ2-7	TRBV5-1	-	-	TGCACCAGCAGCTTGGTGCCAGGGGCCTACGAGCAGTACTTC	CTSSLVPGAYEQYF
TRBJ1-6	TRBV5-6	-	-	TGTGCCAGCAGCTGGGCTCGGTATAATTCACCCCTCCACTTT	CASSWARYNSPLHF
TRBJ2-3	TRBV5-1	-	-	TGCGCCAGCAGCGCGGACCCGAAGGGAGATACGCAGTATTTT	CASSADPKGDTQYF